Below are 16 T cell receptor beta chains sequenced from a single sample in a study of human T cells and chemical hapten exposure. Time point given: healthy volunteer bleed at 2 weeks. RNA extraction used unfractionated whole blood as the source of total RNA. MiXCR, applied by TCRdb to the RACE reads, yields one record per CDR3 protein. The sample includes approximately 97,000 distinct CDR3 sequences, around 8.8% of them seen just once. Source material: whole blood. Receptors were obtained from a female donor in good health. Some clones in this sample may be carry-over from other donors' samples.

J is TRBJ2-7 and V is TRBV29-1; no reliable D call. CDR3 length equals 11 residues. The germline CDR1 and CDR2 sequences are SQVTM and ANQGSEA. Trimming removed 0 bases at V and 2 bases at J, with 2 bases between. The CDR3 DNA follows: TGCAGCGTTGAAGAAGCCTACGAGCAGTACTTC. It is translated as CSVEEAYEQYF.

This clonotype was counted ten times or more. J is TRBJ2-1 and V is TRBV24-1; D may correspond to TRBD1 or TRBD2 (6 bases each). This CDR3 spans 19 amino acids. Germline lookup yields CDR1 KGHDR and CDR2 SFDVKD. The V end was cut by 4 bases, the J end by 1 base, with 22 bases between. CDR3 bases: TGTGCCACCAGTGACCCCTTTGGGGGGCGCGGTAGGTCCTACAATGAGCAGTTCTTC. It codes for CATSDPFGGRGRSYNEQFF.

The chain uses TRBV24-1 and TRBJ2-2, with TRBD1 matching over 9 bases. With 3 bases clipped from V and 4 bases from J, the junction kept 5 bases outside the gene matches. Germline V gives CDR1 KGHDR, CDR2 SFDVKD. The CDR3 runs to 16 residues. The CDR3 sequence is CATSDPGQGLTGELFF. In DNA, the CDR3 is TGTGCCACCAGTGATCCGGGACAGGGACTCACCGGGGAGCTGTTTTTT.

This clonotype was seen at least ten times. The genes are TRBV27 and TRBJ1-2; weak D call: TRBD1 (6 bases). The germline V and J ends were trimmed by 6 bases and 9 bases, with 14 bases remaining between them. CDR3 length equals 12 residues. Germline CDR1 is MNHEY and CDR2 is SMNVEV (reference sequence). The CDR3 loop is CASRPLQGRYTF. CDR3 nucleotides: TGTGCCAGCAGACCCCTACAGGGCCGCTACACCTTC.

This clonotype was found many times. J is TRBJ2-1 and V is TRBV28; 8 bases agree with TRBD1. The J segment lost 10 bases and the V segment lost 2 bases, leaving 13 bases of the junction unmatched. The germline CDR1 and CDR2 sequences are MDHEN and SYDVKM. The CDR3 has 16 amino acids. CDR3 nucleotide sequence: TGTGCCAGCAGTTTAGGGACAGGTCCTGGGGTTTGGGAGCAGTTCTTC. Translation: CASSLGTGPGVWEQFF.

V gene TRBV27 combines with J gene TRBJ2-3, with unresolved D. This CDR3 has 15 amino acids. Germline CDR1 and CDR2: MNHEY and SMNVEV (reference sequence). Trimming pared 3 bases from V and 0 bases from J, leaving 10 bases between. The CDR3, as DNA: TGTGCCAGCAGTTTCCGTTGGCTGAGCACAGATACGCAGTATTTT. This translates into CASSFRWLSTDTQYF.

The chain is built from TRBV7-3 and TRBJ2-3, with 12 bases that match TRBD1. Unmatched junction bases numbered 4, after V lost 3 bases and J lost 6 bases. The CDR3 totals 15 residues. Per the germline V gene, CDR1 is SGHTA and CDR2 is FQGTGA. The CDR3 DNA follows: TGTGCCAGCAGCTTGGGGACAGGGGGCCTGGATACGCAGTATTTT. It translates to CASSLGTGGLDTQYF.

V usage is TRBV29-1 and J usage is TRBJ2-3; a weak D match, TRBD2 (6 bases). V gave up 3 bases and J gave up 2 bases, with 15 bases separating them. This CDR3 region has 15 residues. The V gene's germline CDR1 is SQVTM and CDR2 ANQGSEA. Here the CDR3 reads CSVELSGADTDTQYF. CDR3 DNA: TGCAGCGTTGAGTTATCGGGAGCAGACACAGATACGCAGTATTTT.

This clonotype was counted many times. The chain couples TRBV28 to TRBJ1-5, with 11 nucleotides matching TRBD1. Trimming removed 8 bases from V and 6 bases from J; junction bases left unmatched: 15. Germline V lookup: CDR1 MDHEN, CDR2 SYDVKM. The CDR3 loop spans 17 amino acids. The CDR3 nucleotides read TGTGCCAGCGGTGGGGTCGGGACAGGGGGTTTCGCTCAGCCCCAGCATTTT. This sequence encodes CASGGVGTGGFAQPQHF.

The sample holds many counts of this clonotype. V and J are TRBV28 and TRBJ1-1; no reliable D call. The V gene's germline CDR1 is MDHEN and CDR2 SYDVKM. This CDR3 spans 13 amino acids. V lost 3 bases, J lost 0 bases, and 5 bases lay in between. CDR3 sequence reads: CASSFTLNTEAFF. The CDR3 coding sequence is TGTGCCAGCAGTTTTACACTGAACACTGAAGCTTTCTTT.

V and J are TRBV29-1 and TRBJ1-2; maybe TRBD1 (6 bases). Trimming removed 6 bases at V and 3 bases at J, with 14 bases between. The CDR3 has 13 amino acids. Germline lookup yields CDR1 SQVTM and CDR2 ANQGSEA. In DNA form, the CDR3 reads TGCAGCGTCAGGACAGACTTGGACTATGGCTACACCTTC. This gives the protein CSVRTDLDYGYTF.

The table lists this clonotype with many counts. This sequence joins TRBV20-1 and TRBJ1-2; D unclear. From germline, CDR1 is DFQATT and CDR2 SNEGSKA (reference sequence). This CDR3 region has 15 residues. Trimming stripped 0 bases from V and 0 bases from J, with 11 bases between. The CDR3, as DNA: TGCAGTGCTAGAGATCGGACTGTAGCTAACTATGGCTACACCTTC. Translated: CSARDRTVANYGYTF.

This chain joins TRBV2 and TRBJ2-7, with D perhaps TRBD2 (5 bases). Germline V gives CDR1 SNHLY, CDR2 FYNNEI. CDR3 size: 13 residues. The V end lost 4 bases, the J end lost 2 bases, and 9 bases lay between the germline ends. CDR3 amino acids: CASSVLLAYEQYF. The CDR3 DNA reads as TGTGCCAGCAGTGTGCTACTAGCCTACGAGCAGTACTTC. The full variable domain, its missing parts supplied by reference TRBV2 and TRBJ2-7, is EPEVTQTPSHQVTQMGQEVILRCVPISNHLYFYWYRQILGQKVEFLVSFYNNEISEKSEIFDDQFSVERPDGSNFTLKIRSTKLEDSAMYFCASSVLLAYEQYFGPGTRLTVT.

The chain links TRBV7-9 to TRBJ2-5; no clear D gene. Trimming removed 1 base at V and 4 bases at J, with 7 bases between. Per the germline V gene, CDR1 is SEHNR and CDR2 is FQNEAQ (reference sequence). The CDR3 has 13 residues. CDR3 in amino acids: CASSLGVRETQYF. DNA of the CDR3: TGTGCCAGCAGCTTAGGTGTGCGAGAGACCCAGTACTTC.

This chain connects TRBV7-2 to TRBJ2-6, with D unclear. Germline loops: CDR1 SGHTA, CDR2 FQGNSA. V was cut by 5 bases and J by 4 bases, with 12 bases left in between. The CDR3 has 15 amino acids. CDR3 sequence (DNA): TGTGCCAGCAGCCCTTGGACCGGGGGGGCCAACGTCCTGACTTTC. Translating gives CASSPWTGGANVLTF.

This clonotype has a handful of counts. The chain recombines TRBV7-2 with TRBJ1-1, with D uncertain. CDR3 length: 15 amino acids. In germline, CDR1 is SGHTA, CDR2 FQGNSA. The V gene lost 2 bases and the J gene lost 4 bases, with 14 bases spanning the gap. CDR3 coding DNA: TGTGCCAGCAGCTTAATGGAGCAGGTTGGCACTGAAGCTTTCTTT. Residues: CASSLMEQVGTEAFF.